Reported below is one T cell receptor (beta chain). The sample is drawn from a study of shared clonotypes between healthy human individuals. Study-level background: CD4 naive and memory got three plates each, CD8 naive two, CD8 memory one.

Assay: immunoSEQ multiplex PCR; the TCRdb copy retains only in-frame clones and omits some. The sample lists under 2,500,000 clones; approximately 94% were seen once. The CDR3 runs 18 residues. V lost 8 bases and J lost 3; bases outside the gene matches: 15. Germline-derived CDR1 and CDR2 are MDHEN and SYDVKM. This chain uses TRBV28 with TRBJ2-3; 12 bases match TRBD1. The sample taken for sequencing was naive CD4+ T cells sorted from blood. Specified subset: CD45RA+ positively selected. This receptor was obtained from a man in his late teens or twenties in good health. The CDR3 region is CASLTRDRGHEETDTQYF. The CDR3 DNA sequence: TGTGCCAGCCTAACCCGGGACAGGGGGCATGAGGAGACAGATACGCAGTATTTT.